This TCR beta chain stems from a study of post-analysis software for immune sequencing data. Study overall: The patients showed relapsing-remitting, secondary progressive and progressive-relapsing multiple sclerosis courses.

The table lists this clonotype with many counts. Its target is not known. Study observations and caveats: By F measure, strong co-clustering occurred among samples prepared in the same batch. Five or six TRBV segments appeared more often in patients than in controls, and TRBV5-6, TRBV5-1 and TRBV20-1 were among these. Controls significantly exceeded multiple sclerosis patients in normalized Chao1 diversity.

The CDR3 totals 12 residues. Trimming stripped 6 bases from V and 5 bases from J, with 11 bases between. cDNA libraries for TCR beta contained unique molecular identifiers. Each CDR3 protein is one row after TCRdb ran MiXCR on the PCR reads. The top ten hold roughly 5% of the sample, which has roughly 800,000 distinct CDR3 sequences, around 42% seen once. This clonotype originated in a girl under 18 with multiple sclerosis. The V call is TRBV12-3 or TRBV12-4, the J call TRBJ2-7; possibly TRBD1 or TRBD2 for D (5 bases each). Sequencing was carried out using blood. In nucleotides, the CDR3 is TGTGCCAGCAGGGGACCCGGGGACGAGCAGTACTTC. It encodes CASRGPGDEQYF.